A single sample is the source of the 10 T cell receptor beta chains below, sequenced in a study of Ad26.COV2.S vaccination and SARS-CoV-2 variants. The table came from immunoSEQ multiplex PCR; TCRdb's copy has only in-frame clones and leaves some out. The repertoire holds around 86,000 clones, with roughly 84% as singletons. The source material was peripheral blood, sampled after recovery from COVID-19. The receptor set was obtained from a human donor who had recovered from COVID-19.

This sequence joins TRBV19 and TRBJ1-3; D remains unclear. The CDR3 totals 17 residues. The V gene lost 4 bases and the J gene lost 1 base, with 17 bases spanning the gap. Germline V gene lookup returns CDR1 LNHDA and CDR2 SQIVND (reference sequence). In nucleotides, the CDR3 is TGTGCCAGTAGTACCTCCGGACGCGGCCCTTCTGGAAACACCATATATTTT. Translation gives CASSTSGRGPSGNTIYF.

J is TRBJ1-6 and V is TRBV7-2, with D perhaps TRBD1 (5 bases). V was trimmed by 1 base and J by 2 bases, leaving 12 bases between them. The V gene's germline CDR1 is SGHTA and CDR2 FQGNSA. This CDR3 has 17 residues. In DNA, the CDR3 is TGTGCCAGCAGCTTAGTGCCAGGGAGGACCTATAATTCACCCCTCCACTTT. It is translated as CASSLVPGRTYNSPLHF. Combining the CDR3 with reference TRBV7-2 and TRBJ1-6 gives the whole variable domain GAGVSQSPSNKVTEKGKDVELRCDPISGHTALYWYRQSLGQGLEFLIYFQGNSAPDKSGLPSDRFSAERTGGSVSTLTIQRTQQEDSAVYLCASSLVPGRTYNSPLHFGNGTRLTVT.

The chain joins TRBV11-2 to TRBJ2-7; D is unclear. V was clipped by 8 bases and J by 5 bases, with 19 bases between them. This CDR3 is 14 amino acids long. Germline CDR1 is SGHAT and CDR2 is FQNNGV. CDR3 DNA: TGTGCCAGCCGCCAAATGTTCAGTATGCACGAGCAGTACTTC. It is translated as CASRQMFSMHEQYF.

CDR3 DNA: TGTGCCAGCAGTTTAGTACAGGGGGATCAGCCCCAGCATTTT. Its translation: CASSLVQGDQPQHF. The chain links TRBV27 to TRBJ1-5; TRBD1 matches 8 bases. CDR1 and CDR2 (germline): MNHEY, SMNVEV (reference sequence). J was trimmed by 5 bases and V by 2 bases; bases with no gene match: 2. CDR3 length: 14 residues.

The chain joins TRBV28 to TRBJ1-1; D ambiguous. The germline V gene encodes CDR1 MDHEN and CDR2 SYDVKM. CDR3 length: 13 amino acids. Trimming pared 7 bases from V and 1 base from J, leaving 10 bases between. CDR3 sequence (DNA): TGTGCCAGCATACCGTACAGGAACACTGAAGCTTTCTTT. Protein sequence: CASIPYRNTEAFF. Filled out from reference TRBV28 and TRBJ1-1, the complete variable domain reads DVKVTQSSRYLVKRTGEKVFLECVQDMDHENMFWYRQDPGLGLRLIYFSYDVKMKEKGDIPEGYSVSREKKERFSLILESASTNQTSMYLCASIPYRNTEAFFGQGTRLTVV.

This chain connects TRBV2 to TRBJ2-5; 8 bases fit TRBD2. CDR1 and CDR2 (germline): SNHLY, FYNNEI. V shed 5 bases and J 5 bases; nucleotides not matched to a gene: 10. The CDR3 sequence is 15 residues long. In nucleotides, the CDR3 is TGTGCCAGCAGTTCAAGCGGGAGAGGATGGGAGACCCAGTACTTC. It translates to CASSSSGRGWETQYF.

The sample holds one count of this clone. This chain joins TRBV9 and TRBJ2-5; D is uncertain. The CDR3 covers 11 residues. Germline assignment: CDR1 SGDLS and CDR2 YYNGEE. V was clipped by 3 bases and J by 2 bases, with 2 bases between them. DNA of the CDR3: TGTGCCAGCAGCGGGCAAGAGACCCAGTACTTC. Its protein is CASSGQETQYF.

The chain has TRBV25-1 and TRBJ2-2, with 7 bases lining up with TRBD1. The CDR3 is 16 amino acids. Germline CDR1 is MGHDK and CDR2 is SYGVNS. Trimming at V came to 3 bases and at J to 4 bases, leaving 8 bases not matched to a gene. CDR3: CASSDPTGSSTGELFF. As DNA, the CDR3 is TGTGCCAGCAGTGACCCGACAGGGTCGAGCACCGGGGAGCTGTTTTTT.

V is TRBV7-3 and J is TRBJ2-1; TRBD2 matches at 8 bases. Germline CDR1 and CDR2: SGHTA and FQGTGA. The CDR3 runs to 14 residues. The junction had 0 bases not matched to a gene; V was cut back by 1 base and J by 4 bases. CDR3 sequence (DNA): TGTGCCAGCAGCTTAAGCGGGAGGTACAATGAGCAGTTCTTC. This codes for CASSLSGRYNEQFF. The whole variable domain, filled in from reference TRBV7-3 and TRBJ2-1, reads GAGVSQTPSNKVTEKGKYVELRCDPISGHTALYWYRQSLGQGPEFLIYFQGTGAADDSGLPNDRFFAVRPEGSVSTLKIQRTERGDSAVYLCASSLSGRYNEQFFGPGTRLTVL.

Written as DNA, the CDR3 is TGTGCCAGCAGTCCCTCGCTTGTGACCACTGAAGCTTTCTTT. It yields the protein CASSPSLVTTEAFF. This chain uses TRBV6-5 with TRBJ1-1; D is undetermined. The germline CDR1 and CDR2 sequences are MNHEY and SVGAGI. The CDR3 spans 14 residues. V gave up 5 bases and J gave up 4 bases, with 14 bases separating them.